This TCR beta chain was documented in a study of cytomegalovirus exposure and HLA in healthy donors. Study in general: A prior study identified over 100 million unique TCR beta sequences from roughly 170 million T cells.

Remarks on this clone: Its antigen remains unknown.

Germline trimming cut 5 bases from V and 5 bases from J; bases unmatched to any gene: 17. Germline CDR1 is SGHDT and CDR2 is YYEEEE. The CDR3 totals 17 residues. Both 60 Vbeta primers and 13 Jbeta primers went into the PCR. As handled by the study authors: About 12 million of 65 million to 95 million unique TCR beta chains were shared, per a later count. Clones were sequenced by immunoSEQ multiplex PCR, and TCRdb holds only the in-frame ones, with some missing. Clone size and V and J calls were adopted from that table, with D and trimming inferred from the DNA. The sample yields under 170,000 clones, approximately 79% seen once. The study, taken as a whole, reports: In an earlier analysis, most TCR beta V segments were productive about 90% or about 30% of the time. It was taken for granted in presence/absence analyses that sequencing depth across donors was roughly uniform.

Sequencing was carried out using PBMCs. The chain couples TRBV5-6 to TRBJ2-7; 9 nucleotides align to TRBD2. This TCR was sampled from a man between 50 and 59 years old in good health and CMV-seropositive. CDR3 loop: CASSTPGLAPEGNEQYF. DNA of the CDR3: TGTGCCAGCAGTACCCCGGGACTAGCCCCAGAGGGGAACGAGCAGTACTTC.